A selection of T cell receptor beta chains follows, all from one sample in a study of CD8+ T cells in alopecia areata. Profiled with immunoSEQ multiplex PCR; TCRdb holds only in-frame clones, not every one. The sample shows 45,000 to 70,000 clones, 96% of them seen only once. The input for sequencing was CD8+ T cells sorted from blood, taken at week 0. Receptors were obtained from a human donor with alopecia areata. Each CDR3 is given with its conserved first and last residue. D genes are given only for firm matches. Only some rows state a clone size, as once, few, many or a class for expanded clones.

abundance: -
v_gene: TRBV6-5
d_gene: -
j_gene: TRBJ2-5
CDR3aa: CASSYGQRETQYF
CDR3nt: TGTGCCAGCAGTTACGGACAGCGAGAGACCCAGTACTTC

abundance: -
v_gene: TRBV2
d_gene: -
j_gene: TRBJ2-1
CDR3aa: CASSTDGNNEQFF
CDR3nt: TGTGCCAGCAGCACGGACGGTAACAATGAGCAGTTCTTC

abundance: -
v_gene: TRBV7-9
d_gene: TRBD1
j_gene: TRBJ2-1
CDR3aa: CASSLIGGRDEQFF
CDR3nt: TGTGCCAGCAGCTTAATAGGGGGCCGGGATGAGCAGTTCTTC

abundance: -
v_gene: TRBV23-1
d_gene: TRBD1
j_gene: TRBJ2-5
CDR3aa: CASSQWGQGGETQYF
CDR3nt: TGCGCCAGCAGTCAATGGGGACAGGGCGGAGAGACCCAGTACTTC

abundance: -
v_gene: TRBV11-3
d_gene: TRBD1
j_gene: TRBJ2-7
CDR3aa: CASSFQGVSYEQYF
CDR3nt: TGTGCCAGCAGCTTCCAGGGGGTCTCCTACGAGCAGTACTTC

abundance: -
v_gene: TRBV4-1
d_gene: -
j_gene: TRBJ2-7
CDR3aa: CASSSGVSYEQYF
CDR3nt: TGCGCCAGCAGCTCCGGTGTTTCCTACGAGCAGTACTTC

abundance: -
v_gene: TRBV27
d_gene: -
j_gene: TRBJ2-7
CDR3aa: CASSRRDNYEQYF
CDR3nt: TGTGCCAGCAGTCGTAGGGACAATTACGAGCAGTACTTC

abundance: -
v_gene: TRBV27
d_gene: TRBD2
j_gene: TRBJ2-3
CDR3aa: CASTSGGPHWYF
CDR3nt: TGTGCCAGCACGAGCGGGGGCCCGCACTGGTATTTT

abundance: -
v_gene: TRBV2
d_gene: -
j_gene: TRBJ2-7
CDR3aa: CASSGERYEQYF
CDR3nt: TGTGCCAGCAGTGGAGAACGGTACGAGCAGTACTTC

abundance: -
v_gene: TRBV27
d_gene: -
j_gene: TRBJ2-7
CDR3aa: CASSLSGTLYEQYF
CDR3nt: TGTGCCAGCAGTTTATCCGGGACACTCTACGAGCAGTACTTC

abundance: -
v_gene: TRBV15
d_gene: TRBD1
j_gene: TRBJ2-5
CDR3aa: CATSSQHGDRVPGETQYF
CDR3nt: TGTGCCACCAGCAGTCAACATGGGGACAGGGTTCCTGGGGAGACCCAGTACTTC

abundance: -
v_gene: TRBV13
d_gene: -
j_gene: TRBJ2-3
CDR3aa: CASSLAGTDTQYF
CDR3nt: TGTGCCAGCAGCTTAGCCGGAACAGATACGCAGTATTTT

abundance: once
v_gene: TRBV7-9
d_gene: TRBD1
j_gene: TRBJ1-5
CDR3aa: CASSQQGTGQPQHF
CDR3nt: TGTGCCAGCAGTCAACAGGGGACAGGCCAGCCCCAGCATTTT

abundance: -
v_gene: TRBV4-2
d_gene: TRBD2
j_gene: TRBJ2-5
CDR3aa: CASSQGLAGGVQETQYF
CDR3nt: TGTGCCAGCAGCCAAGGACTAGCGGGGGGGGTTCAAGAGACCCAGTACTTC

abundance: -
v_gene: TRBV11-2
d_gene: -
j_gene: TRBJ2-3
CDR3aa: CASSLDGGTDTQYF
CDR3nt: TGTGCCAGCAGCTTAGATGGCGGGACAGATACGCAGTATTTT

abundance: -
v_gene: TRBV7-9
d_gene: TRBD1
j_gene: TRBJ2-7
CDR3aa: CASSLDYAGGYSYEQYF
CDR3nt: TGTGCCAGCAGCTTAGACTACGCAGGGGGTTACTCCTACGAGCAGTACTTC

abundance: once
v_gene: TRBV19
d_gene: -
j_gene: TRBJ1-5
CDR3aa: CASSIGTQPQHF
CDR3nt: TGTGCCAGTAGTATCGGGACTCAGCCCCAGCATTTT

abundance: -
v_gene: TRBV15
d_gene: -
j_gene: TRBJ2-2
CDR3aa: CATSREAGELFF
CDR3nt: TGTGCCACCAGCAGAGAGGCGGGGGAGCTGTTTTTT

abundance: -
v_gene: TRBV6-5
d_gene: TRBD1
j_gene: TRBJ1-2
CDR3aa: CAGSLQGANYGYTF
CDR3nt: TGTGCCGGCAGTTTACAGGGGGCGAACTATGGCTACACCTTC

abundance: -
v_gene: TRBV4-2
d_gene: -
j_gene: TRBJ2-7
CDR3aa: CASSQGASAPYEQYF
CDR3nt: TGTGCCAGCAGCCAAGGGGCGTCGGCGCCCTACGAGCAGTACTTC

abundance: -
v_gene: TRBV7-6
d_gene: -
j_gene: TRBJ2-1
CDR3aa: CASSLGGRNEQFF
CDR3nt: TGTGCCAGCAGCTTAGGAGGGCGGAATGAGCAGTTCTTC

abundance: -
v_gene: TRBV5-1
d_gene: -
j_gene: TRBJ2-7
CDR3aa: CASSHGTSSSYEQYF
CDR3nt: TGCGCCAGCAGCCACGGGACATCAAGCTCCTACGAGCAGTACTTC

abundance: -
v_gene: TRBV7-2
d_gene: TRBD2
j_gene: TRBJ2-1
CDR3aa: CASSSRLAGGHNEQFF
CDR3nt: TGTGCCAGCAGCTCAAGACTAGCGGGGGGCCATAATGAGCAGTTCTTC

abundance: -
v_gene: TRBV21-1
d_gene: -
j_gene: TRBJ1-4
CDR3aa: CASSKKLKANEKLFF
CDR3nt: TGTGCCAGCAGCAAAAAGTTGAAAGCGAATGAAAAACTGTTTTTT

abundance: -
v_gene: TRBV7-9
d_gene: -
j_gene: TRBJ2-7
CDR3aa: CASSRDPGQILYEQYF
CDR3nt: TGTGCCAGCAGCCGAGATCCGGGTCAAATACTTTACGAGCAGTACTTC

abundance: -
v_gene: TRBV7-9
d_gene: -
j_gene: TRBJ2-7
CDR3aa: CASSSSGVPHEQYF
CDR3nt: TGTGCCAGCAGTTCGTCGGGAGTCCCCCACGAGCAGTACTTC

abundance: -
v_gene: TRBV4-3
d_gene: -
j_gene: TRBJ2-1
CDR3aa: CASSQGGGPSSYNEQFF
CDR3nt: TGCGCCAGCAGCCAAGGAGGAGGTCCGAGCTCCTACAATGAGCAGTTCTTC

abundance: -
v_gene: TRBV1
d_gene: -
j_gene: TRBJ2-7
CDR3aa: CTSSQGGGSSSYEQYF
CDR3nt: TGCACCAGCAGCCAAGGCGGGGGGTCGAGCTCCTACGAGCAGTACTTC

abundance: -
v_gene: TRBV6-6
d_gene: -
j_gene: TRBJ2-7
CDR3aa: CASSYVDYEQYF
CDR3nt: TGTGCCAGCAGTTACGTGGACTACGAGCAGTACTTC

abundance: -
v_gene: TRBV7-9
d_gene: -
j_gene: TRBJ1-5
CDR3aa: CASSIGQYNQPQHF
CDR3nt: TGTGCCAGCAGTATCGGACAGTACAATCAGCCCCAGCATTTT

abundance: few
v_gene: TRBV27
d_gene: -
j_gene: TRBJ1-5
CDR3aa: CASSSVYRVSQPQHF
CDR3nt: TGTGCCAGCAGTTCGGTATACAGGGTGAGTCAGCCCCAGCATTTT

abundance: -
v_gene: TRBV7-8
d_gene: -
j_gene: TRBJ2-3
CDR3aa: CASSLLGVAGTDTQYF
CDR3nt: TGTGCCAGCAGCTTATTGGGGGTTGCGGGGACAGATACGCAGTATTTT

abundance: once
v_gene: TRBV4-1
d_gene: TRBD2
j_gene: TRBJ2-1
CDR3aa: CASSRVAGGNNEQFF
CDR3nt: TGCGCCAGCAGCCGGGTCGCGGGGGGGAACAATGAGCAGTTCTTC

abundance: -
v_gene: TRBV2
d_gene: TRBD2
j_gene: TRBJ2-3
CDR3aa: CASSEGTAGGRRMEQYF
CDR3nt: TGTGCCAGCAGTGAAGGAACAGCGGGGGGCCGCCGTATGGAGCAGTATTTT

abundance: -
v_gene: TRBV7-9
d_gene: TRBD2
j_gene: TRBJ2-7
CDR3aa: CASSLELGGGYEQYF
CDR3nt: TGTGCCAGCAGCTTAGAGCTGGGCGGGGGATACGAGCAGTACTTC

abundance: once
v_gene: TRBV27
d_gene: TRBD1
j_gene: TRBJ2-2
CDR3aa: CASRTGVLSTGELFF
CDR3nt: TGTGCCAGCAGGACAGGGGTCCTATCCACCGGGGAGCTGTTTTTT

abundance: -
v_gene: TRBV9
d_gene: TRBD1
j_gene: TRBJ2-5
CDR3aa: CASSVIQGFQETQYF
CDR3nt: TGTGCCAGCAGCGTAATACAGGGGTTCCAAGAGACCCAGTACTTC

abundance: -
v_gene: TRBV7-7
d_gene: -
j_gene: TRBJ2-1
CDR3aa: CASSLAMAGARTIGNEQFF
CDR3nt: TGTGCTAGCAGCTTAGCCATGGCGGGGGCCCGTACTATCGGGAATGAGCAGTTCTTC

abundance: once
v_gene: TRBV11-2
d_gene: -
j_gene: TRBJ2-7
CDR3aa: CASSPREPYEQYF
CDR3nt: TGTGCCAGCAGCCCACGGGAACCCTACGAGCAGTACTTC

abundance: -
v_gene: TRBV5-1
d_gene: -
j_gene: TRBJ1-5
CDR3aa: CASSGYRAPGF
CDR3nt: TGCGCCAGCAGCGGATACAGGGCCCCGGGGTTT

abundance: -
v_gene: TRBV5-1
d_gene: TRBD1
j_gene: TRBJ2-2
CDR3aa: CASSQRQGALAGELFF
CDR3nt: TGCGCCAGCAGCCAGCGACAGGGGGCCTTGGCCGGGGAGCTGTTTTTT

abundance: -
v_gene: TRBV4-3
d_gene: TRBD2
j_gene: TRBJ2-1
CDR3aa: CASSQAILVAGGVHEQFF
CDR3nt: TGCGCCAGCAGCCAAGCCATCCTAGTCGCGGGGGGCGTCCATGAGCAGTTCTTC

abundance: -
v_gene: TRBV29-1
d_gene: -
j_gene: TRBJ2-3
CDR3aa: CSVISGVGTDTQYF
CDR3nt: TGCAGCGTCATAAGTGGGGTAGGCACAGATACGCAGTATTTT

abundance: -
v_gene: TRBV6-5
d_gene: -
j_gene: TRBJ1-4
CDR3aa: CASSYSSSHLGEKLFF
CDR3nt: TGTGCCAGCAGTTACTCGAGTAGTCACCTTGGGGAAAAACTGTTTTTT

abundance: -
v_gene: TRBV7-9
d_gene: -
j_gene: TRBJ1-2
CDR3aa: CASSLVEVGSSHGYTF
CDR3nt: TGTGCCAGCAGCCTGGTTGAAGTTGGAAGTTCTCACGGCTACACCTTC

abundance: -
v_gene: TRBV14
d_gene: -
j_gene: TRBJ1-3
CDR3aa: CASSQGARGNTIYF
CDR3nt: TGTGCCAGCAGCCAAGGGGCGCGCGGAAACACCATATATTTT

abundance: -
v_gene: TRBV6-1
d_gene: -
j_gene: TRBJ2-3
CDR3aa: CASSGSGSTDTQYF
CDR3nt: TGTGCCAGCAGTGGGAGCGGAAGCACAGATACGCAGTATTTT

abundance: once
v_gene: TRBV7-9
d_gene: -
j_gene: TRBJ1-2
CDR3aa: CASSLGGAYGYTF
CDR3nt: TGTGCCAGCAGCTTGGGGGGAGCCTATGGCTACACCTTC

abundance: -
v_gene: TRBV6-5
d_gene: -
j_gene: TRBJ1-1
CDR3aa: CASSLGAVPTEAFF
CDR3nt: TGTGCCAGCAGCTTGGGGGCAGTACCCACTGAAGCTTTCTTT

abundance: -
v_gene: TRBV29-1
d_gene: TRBD1
j_gene: TRBJ1-2
CDR3aa: CSVVTGESGYTF
CDR3nt: TGCAGCGTTGTTACAGGGGAGAGTGGCTACACCTTC

abundance: -
v_gene: TRBV4-3
d_gene: -
j_gene: TRBJ2-3
CDR3aa: CASSQEGGSTDTQYF
CDR3nt: TGCGCCAGCAGCCAAGAAGGGGGTAGCACAGATACGCAGTATTTT